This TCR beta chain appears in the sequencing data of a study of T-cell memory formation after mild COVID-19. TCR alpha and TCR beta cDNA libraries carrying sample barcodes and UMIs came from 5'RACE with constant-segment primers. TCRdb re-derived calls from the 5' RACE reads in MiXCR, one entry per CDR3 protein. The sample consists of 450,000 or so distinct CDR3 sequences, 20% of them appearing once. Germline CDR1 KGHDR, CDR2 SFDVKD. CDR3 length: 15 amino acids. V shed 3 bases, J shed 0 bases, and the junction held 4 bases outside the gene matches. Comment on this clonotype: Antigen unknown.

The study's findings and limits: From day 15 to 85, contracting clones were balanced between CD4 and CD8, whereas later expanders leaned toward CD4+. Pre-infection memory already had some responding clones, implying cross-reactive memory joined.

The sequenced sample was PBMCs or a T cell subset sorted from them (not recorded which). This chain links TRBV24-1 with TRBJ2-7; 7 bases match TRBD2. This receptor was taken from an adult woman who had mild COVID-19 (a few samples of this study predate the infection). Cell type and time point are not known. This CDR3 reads CATSDGGGPSYEQYF. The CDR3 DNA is TGTGCCACCAGTGATGGGGGGGGACCCTCCTACGAGCAGTACTTC.